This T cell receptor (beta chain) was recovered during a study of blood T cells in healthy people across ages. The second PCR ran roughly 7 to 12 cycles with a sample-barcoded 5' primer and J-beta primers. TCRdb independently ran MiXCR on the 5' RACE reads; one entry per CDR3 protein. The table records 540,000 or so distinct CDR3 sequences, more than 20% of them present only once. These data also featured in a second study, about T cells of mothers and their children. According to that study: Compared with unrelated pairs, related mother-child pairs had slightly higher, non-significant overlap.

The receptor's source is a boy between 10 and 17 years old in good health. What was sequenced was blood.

The CDR3 DNA reads TGTGCCAGCAGCCCCAAGACAGGGAGTTTCACCGGGGAGCTGTTTTTT. This gives the protein CASSPKTGSFTGELFF. The chain is built from TRBV7-2 and TRBJ2-2, with 7 bases fitting TRBD1. This CDR3 comprises 16 residues. CDR1 is SGHTA and CDR2 is FQGNSA in the germline V gene. Trimming cost V 5 bases and J 4 bases; bases outside gene matches: 10.